This T cell receptor beta chain emerged from a study of shared clonotypes between healthy human individuals. Study context: Aged 18 to 49, the donors were a couple of women and three men. Regarding the study as a whole: Between four donors, naive CD4 clonotypes were shared at a level of about 5%. Across subsets, estimated richness was generally greater for naive than for memory populations.

Per the germline V gene, CDR1 is LNHNV and CDR2 is YYDKDF (reference sequence). This CDR3 has 16 residues. V was cut by 1 base and J by 0 bases, with 7 bases left in between. For this clone: Its specificity is not known.

The authors distributed each subset's genomic DNA evenly over several immunoSEQ plates. Here immunoSEQ multiplex PCR was the method, and the copy in TCRdb shows in-frame clones only, minus some. The repertoire holds some 2 million clones, with over 85% as singletons. Naive CD8 cells lacked CD45RO and underwent positive selection for CCR7, leaving out terminally differentiated effector memory CD45RA+ cells. This chain uses TRBV15 with TRBJ1-6; D not certain. This TCR derives from a man in his late teens or twenties in good health. Material: naive CD8+ T cells sorted from blood. CDR3 sequence reads: CATSRGQNSYNSPLHF. In DNA, the CDR3 is TGTGCCACCAGCAGAGGGCAAAACTCCTATAATTCACCCCTCCACTTT.